This T cell receptor (beta chain) was captured in a study of T cell responses to AZD1222 COVID-19 vaccine (TCRdb year 2021). About the study as a whole: Because spike-specific TCR depth and breadth did not differ between the two schedules, AZD1222 recipients who got a second dose at roughly 4 weeks were pooled with those who got a second dose at roughly 12 weeks. Enrollment into the trials was organized by age into subgroups of 18-55, 56-69 and 70-plus years, and those subgroups contained roughly 150, 30 and 60 TCR-sequenced participants, respectively. TCR sequencing was performed for 230 to 250 trial participants, of whom roughly 200 were given two doses of AZD1222 and 26 were given two doses of MenACWY control vaccine. Results and caveats for the whole study, not just this receptor: Participants were mostly white British and included more females than males, and it was suggested by the authors that clonal diversity may have been underestimated. Conclusions about previously exposed vaccinees are limited because only five or six AZD1222 recipients were SARS-CoV-2 seropositive at baseline. Vaccine-associated CD4 TCRs spanned the whole spike protein, with dominant responses in regions 160-218 and 743-854. In the small 56-69-year group, the increase in depth fell short of significance, most likely because of low power. Reportedly, almost half of the unique spike-specific TCRs recognized epitopes lying outside the regions that are mutated in the B.1.351 and B.1.1.7 variants. After two AZD1222 doses, spike-specific TCR breadth and depth were significantly higher than at day 0 and than in MenACWY recipients. Because no day 14 peak-response samples were available, repertoires were characterized only after the peak T cell response.

A remark on this clone: There is no known antigen for this receptor. No per-base quality is available; no much larger clone lies one base away.

Between the V and J ends, shortened by 6 bases and 0 bases respectively, the junction contains 12 bases. Measured from the cysteine to the phenylalanine, the CDR3 is 14 residues long. Only CDR3 DNA remains: 42 bases, in frame from the first base. The germline V gene provides CDR1 MDHEN and CDR2 SYDVKM. The time point label of this sample denotes: baseline before first vaccination. Vaccinee samples were obtained from the UK trials COV001 and COV002, which included a single-blind randomized controlled phase 2/3 trial of AZD1222 (ChAdOx1 nCoV-19) in healthy adults. For TCRbeta chain sequencing, PBMC samples were collected from trial participants at day 0 and at day 28 after the second dose. The CDR3 regions of human TCRbeta chains were analyzed by immunosequencing. As for the original processing: TCRs in the repertoires were compared against a reference library of SARS-CoV-2-specific TCRs that had been generated with the MIRA antigen-specificity platform. Breadth meant the fraction of unique TCRs that were SARS-CoV-2-associated, whereas depth meant the fraction of total T cells that were SARS-CoV-2-associated. Using the MIRA data, every spike-specific TCR was mapped to the spike region that the TCR reacted to and assigned to either a CD4 or a CD8 class. Log10-transformed breadth and depth values were compared by one-way ANOVA with Sidak's multiple comparisons tests. Here the immuneACCESS table is served through TCRdb, limited to in-frame sequences with V and J called. Missing clones are a known gap in these copies; in checked studies unresolved V genes cover under half, and the rest lacks a known reason. That table furnishes V, J and clone size, whereas the DNA furnished D and trimming. In all, the sample holds under 200,000 clones, and 92% of those were seen once. The ten largest clones capture 1% to 1.5% of the sample.

This clonotype was obtained from an adult in good health. This specimen was peripheral blood, taken on day 0 of AZD1222 vaccination. The V gene is TRBV28 and the J gene is TRBJ2-7; the D gene is possibly TRBD2, with 5 bases matching. In nucleotides, the sequence is TGTGCCAGCAGGGCGGAAACTAGCTCCTACGAGCAGTACTTC. It codes for CASRAETSSYEQYF. With the rest looked up from the reference TRBV28 and TRBJ2-7 genes rather than sequenced, the full variable domain is DVKVTQSSRYLVKRTGEKVFLECVQDMDHENMFWYRQDPGLGLRLIYFSYDVKMKEKGDIPEGYSVSREKKERFSLILESASTNQTSMYLCASRAETSSYEQYFGPGTRLTVT.